These T cell receptor beta chains were read from a single sample in a study of T cells after yellow fever vaccination. TCRdb ran MiXCR on the 5' RACE reads and lists one entry per CDR3 protein. The repertoire has about 85,000 distinct CDR3 sequences, 10% to 15% of them found once; the top ten carry around 23%. Sequencing used CD8+ T cells not binding an NS4B(214-222) dextramer, sorted from PBMCs, obtained roughly 23 days after the first yellow fever vaccination. Receptor source: a man aged 18 to 29 who received the YFV17D yellow fever vaccine. Each CDR3 is given with its conserved first and last residue. The D gene is left open where the match is weak. Some rows mark clone size as missing; the rest say once, few, many or name a class of expanded clone.

length,V,D,J,size,CDR3,DNA
16,TRBV4-3,NA,TRBJ2-3,NA,CASSQEDRRESDTQYF,TGCGCCAGCAGCCAAGAGGATCGAAGGGAATCAGATACGCAGTATTTT
12,TRBV29-1,NA,TRBJ1-1,NA,CSVEDTNTEAFF,TGCAGCGTGGAAGACACGAACACTGAAGCTTTCTTT
17,TRBV4-2,TRBD2,TRBJ2-5,NA,CASSQTGTSVSQETQYF,TGTGCCAGCAGTCAGACCGGGACTAGCGTTTCGCAAGAGACCCAGTACTTC
17,TRBV4-2,NA,TRBJ2-5,few,CASSQDRLTTRHLTQYF,TGTGCCAGCAGCCAAGATCGCTTGACCACGCGTCATTTGACCCAGTACTTC
14,TRBV27,NA,TRBJ1-5,few,CASSAFGWDQPQHF,TGTGCCAGCAGCGCTTTCGGATGGGATCAGCCCCAGCATTTT
16,TRBV11-2,NA,TRBJ2-1,few,CASSLVVTRSYNEQFF,TGTGCCAGCAGCTTAGTGGTCACCCGCTCCTACAATGAGCAGTTCTTC
16,TRBV13,TRBD2,TRBJ2-2,NA,CASSLGPSSGAGELFF,TGTGCCAGCAGCTTAGGCCCGTCTAGCGGGGCTGGGGAGCTGTTTTTT
15,TRBV4-1,TRBD1,TRBJ1-2,few,CASSTPTGTSDGYTF,TGCGCCAGCAGCACCCCGACAGGGACCTCTGATGGCTACACCTTC
15,TRBV6-5,NA,TRBJ1-1,few,CASSYSAGMNTEAFF,TGTGCCAGCAGTTACTCGGCCGGCATGAACACTGAAGCTTTCTTT
10,TRBV7-2,NA,TRBJ2-1,NA,CASSQNEQFF,TGTGCCAGCAGCCAGAATGAGCAGTTCTTC
11,TRBV29-1,TRBD1,TRBJ2-7,few,CSGGQGYEQYF,TGCAGCGGGGGACAGGGGTACGAGCAGTACTTC
13,TRBV12-3/TRBV12-4,NA,TRBJ1-1,few,CASNLSPNTEAFF,TGTGCCAGCAACCTCAGCCCTAACACTGAAGCTTTCTTT
14,TRBV4-3,NA,TRBJ1-1,few,CASSQGGIGTEAFF,TGCGCCAGCAGCCAAGGAGGGATTGGGACTGAAGCTTTCTTT
12,TRBV5-1,NA,TRBJ2-2,NA,CASTVHTGELFF,TGCGCCAGCACAGTTCACACCGGGGAGCTGTTTTTT
14,TRBV7-8,NA,TRBJ1-6,NA,CASSWKDSNSPLHF,TGTGCCAGCAGCTGGAAGGACAGTAATTCACCCCTCCACTTT
14,TRBV27,NA,TRBJ2-5,NA,CASSPSTSVETQYF,TGTGCCAGCAGTCCGAGTACCTCGGTCGAGACCCAGTACTTC
14,TRBV25-1,NA,TRBJ2-7,few,CASSEARLAYEQYF,TGTGCCAGCAGTGAGGCGAGACTTGCCTACGAGCAGTACTTC
15,TRBV11-2,TRBD1,TRBJ2-7,few,CASSSGQGGTYEQYF,TGTGCCAGCAGCTCCGGACAGGGGGGGACCTACGAGCAGTACTTC
15,TRBV7-9,NA,TRBJ2-5,NA,CASSLVLAGQETQYF,TGTGCCAGCAGCTTGGTCCTGGCAGGACAAGAGACCCAGTACTTC
15,TRBV7-9,NA,TRBJ2-5,few,CASSLPLALQETQYF,TGTGCCAGCAGCCTCCCATTAGCACTACAAGAGACCCAGTACTTC
11,TRBV20-1,NA,TRBJ1-6,few,CSARRRGPLHF,TGCAGTGCTAGAAGAAGGGGGCCCCTCCACTTT
12,TRBV20-1,NA,TRBJ2-1,few,CSADREYNEQFF,TGCAGTGCGGACCGGGAGTACAATGAGCAGTTCTTC
14,TRBV6-5,NA,TRBJ2-2,NA,CASSSEVPTGELFF,TGTGCCAGCAGTTCGGAGGTCCCCACCGGGGAGCTGTTTTTT
13,TRBV5-1,NA,TRBJ2-7,NA,CASSLGPIYEQYF,TGCGCCAGCAGCTTGGGACCTATCTACGAGCAGTACTTC
12,TRBV6-5,NA,TRBJ2-1,NA,CAVTDSYNEQFF,TGTGCCGTCACGGACTCCTACAATGAGCAGTTCTTC
15,TRBV11-2,TRBD1,TRBJ2-7,few,CASSFGAGGYYEQYF,TGTGCCAGCAGCTTTGGGGCAGGGGGCTACTACGAGCAGTACTTC
15,TRBV4-1,TRBD1,TRBJ2-2,few,CASSHAGQGAGELFF,TGCGCCAGCAGCCATGCGGGACAGGGTGCCGGGGAGCTGTTTTTT
15,TRBV27,NA,TRBJ2-1,NA,CASSFSAVGHNEQFF,TGTGCCAGCAGTTTTTCGGCAGTGGGACACAATGAGCAGTTCTTC
16,TRBV6-1,NA,TRBJ1-5,few,CASSRAGLYYDQPQHF,TGTGCCAGCAGTAGAGCAGGGCTGTACTATGATCAGCCCCAGCATTTT
12,TRBV29-1,NA,TRBJ1-2,NA,CSSSLTRDGYTF,TGCAGCTCCTCCCTCACACGGGACGGCTACACCTTC
15,TRBV20-1,NA,TRBJ1-2,NA,CSARETGILGYRYTF,TGCAGTGCTAGAGAAACCGGGATTCTTGGGTATCGCTACACCTTC
17,TRBV5-1,TRBD1,TRBJ2-7,NA,CASSPGVNRGPSYEQYF,TGCGCCAGCAGCCCCGGAGTTAACAGGGGGCCCTCCTACGAGCAGTACTTC
14,TRBV10-1,TRBD1,TRBJ2-5,few,CASSAGQFRETQYF,TGCGCCAGCAGTGCGGGACAGTTCAGGGAGACCCAGTACTTC
11,TRBV11-2,NA,TRBJ2-1,NA,CASRKDREEFF,TGTGCCAGCAGAAAAGACAGGGAGGAGTTCTTC
15,TRBV4-3,NA,TRBJ1-6,few,CASSLEREINSPLHF,TGCGCCAGCAGCCTTGAGCGGGAGATAAATTCACCCCTCCACTTT
15,TRBV5-5,NA,TRBJ2-4,few,CASSLLTAELIVQYF,TGTGCCAGCAGCTTGCTCACAGCCGAGCTTATAGTTCAGTACTTC
15,TRBV4-2,NA,TRBJ2-1,NA,CASSPHGAGSLGQFF,TGTGCCAGCAGCCCTCATGGAGCGGGCAGTCTGGGGCAGTTCTTC
13,TRBV5-1,TRBD1,TRBJ1-1,few,CASSPTTGGEAFF,TGCGCCAGCAGCCCGACGACAGGGGGTGAAGCTTTCTTT
18,TRBV5-1,TRBD1,TRBJ2-2,NA,CASSPKGGQGFITGELFF,TGCGCCAGCAGCCCCAAGGGCGGACAGGGTTTTATAACCGGGGAGCTGTTTTTT